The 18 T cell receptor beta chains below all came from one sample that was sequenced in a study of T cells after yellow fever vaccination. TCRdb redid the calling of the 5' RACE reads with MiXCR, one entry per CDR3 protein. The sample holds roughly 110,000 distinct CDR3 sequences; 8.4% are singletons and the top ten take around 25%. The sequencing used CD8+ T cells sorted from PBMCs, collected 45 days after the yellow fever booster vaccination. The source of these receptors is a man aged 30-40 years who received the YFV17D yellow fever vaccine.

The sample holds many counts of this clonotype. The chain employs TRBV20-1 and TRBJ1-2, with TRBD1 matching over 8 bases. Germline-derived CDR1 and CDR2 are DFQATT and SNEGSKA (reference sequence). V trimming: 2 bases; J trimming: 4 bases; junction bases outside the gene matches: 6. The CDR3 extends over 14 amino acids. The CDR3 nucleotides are TGCAGTGCTAGAAACCGGGACAGGACCTATGGCTACACCTTC. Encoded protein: CSARNRDRTYGYTF.

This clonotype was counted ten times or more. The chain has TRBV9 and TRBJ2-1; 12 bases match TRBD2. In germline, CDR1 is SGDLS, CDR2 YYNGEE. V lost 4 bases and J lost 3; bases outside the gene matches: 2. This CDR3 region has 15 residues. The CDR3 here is CASSLAGGNYNEQFF. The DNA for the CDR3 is TGTGCCAGCAGCCTAGCGGGAGGGAACTACAATGAGCAGTTCTTC.

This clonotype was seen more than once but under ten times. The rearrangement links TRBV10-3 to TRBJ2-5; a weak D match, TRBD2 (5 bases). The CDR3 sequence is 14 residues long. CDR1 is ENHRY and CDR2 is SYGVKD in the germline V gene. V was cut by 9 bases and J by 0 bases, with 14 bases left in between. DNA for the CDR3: TGTGCCATTAAAAGGACTGGCGACCAAGAGACCCAGTACTTC. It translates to CAIKRTGDQETQYF.

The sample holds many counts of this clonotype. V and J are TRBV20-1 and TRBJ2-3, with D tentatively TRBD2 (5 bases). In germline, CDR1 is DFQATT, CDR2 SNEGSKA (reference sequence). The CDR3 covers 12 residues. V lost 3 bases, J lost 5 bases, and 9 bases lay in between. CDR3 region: CSASSREDTQYF. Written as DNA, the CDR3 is TGCAGTGCTAGTTCTCGGGAAGATACGCAGTATTTT.

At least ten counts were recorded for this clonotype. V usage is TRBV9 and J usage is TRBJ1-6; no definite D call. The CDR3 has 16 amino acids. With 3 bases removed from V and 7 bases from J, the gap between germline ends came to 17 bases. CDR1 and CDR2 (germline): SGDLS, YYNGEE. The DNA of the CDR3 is TGTGCCAGCAGCGACTCTATTGACCGCATCAATTCACCCCTCCACTTT. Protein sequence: CASSDSIDRINSPLHF.

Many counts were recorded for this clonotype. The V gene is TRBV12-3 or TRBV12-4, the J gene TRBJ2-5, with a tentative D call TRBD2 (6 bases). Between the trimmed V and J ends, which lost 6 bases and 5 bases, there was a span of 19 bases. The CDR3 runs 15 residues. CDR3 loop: CASRDSGNPGETQYF. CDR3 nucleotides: TGTGCCAGCAGGGATAGCGGAAACCCCGGGGAGACCCAGTACTTC.

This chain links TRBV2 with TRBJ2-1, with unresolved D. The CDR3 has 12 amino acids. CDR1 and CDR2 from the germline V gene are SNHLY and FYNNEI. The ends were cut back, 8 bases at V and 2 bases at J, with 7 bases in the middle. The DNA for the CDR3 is TGTGCCAGCGAGGACCCCTACAATGAGCAGTTCTTC. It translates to CASEDPYNEQFF. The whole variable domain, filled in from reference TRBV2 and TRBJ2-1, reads EPEVTQTPSHQVTQMGQEVILRCVPISNHLYFYWYRQILGQKVEFLVSFYNNEISEKSEIFDDQFSVERPDGSNFTLKIRSTKLEDSAMYFCASEDPYNEQFFGPGTRLTVL.

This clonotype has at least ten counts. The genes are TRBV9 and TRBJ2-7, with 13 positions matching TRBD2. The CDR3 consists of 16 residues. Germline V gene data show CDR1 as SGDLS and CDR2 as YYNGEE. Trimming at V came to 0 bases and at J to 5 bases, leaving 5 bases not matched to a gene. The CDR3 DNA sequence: TGTGCCAGCAGCGTAGGTGGACTAGCGGGAGTGCACGAGCAGTACTTC. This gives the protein CASSVGGLAGVHEQYF.

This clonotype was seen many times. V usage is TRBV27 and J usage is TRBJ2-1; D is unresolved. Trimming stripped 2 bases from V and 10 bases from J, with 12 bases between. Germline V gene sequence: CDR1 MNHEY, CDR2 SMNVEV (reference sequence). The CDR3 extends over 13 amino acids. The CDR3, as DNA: TGTGCCAGCAGTTTAGTGGGTGTGGAGGAGCAGTTCTTC. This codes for CASSLVGVEEQFF.

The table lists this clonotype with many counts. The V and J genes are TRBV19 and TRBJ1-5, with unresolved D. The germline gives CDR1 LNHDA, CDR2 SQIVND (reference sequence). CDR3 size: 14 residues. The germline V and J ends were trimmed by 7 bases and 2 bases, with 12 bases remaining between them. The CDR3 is CASTDYTRNQPQHF. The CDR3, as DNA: TGTGCCAGTACTGATTACACACGCAATCAGCCCCAGCATTTT. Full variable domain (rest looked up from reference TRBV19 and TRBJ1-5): DGGITQSPKYLFRKEGQNVTLSCEQNLNHDAMYWYRQDPGQGLRLIYYSQIVNDFQKGDIAEGYSVSREKKESFPLTVTSAQKNPTAFYLCASTDYTRNQPQHFGDGTRLSIL.

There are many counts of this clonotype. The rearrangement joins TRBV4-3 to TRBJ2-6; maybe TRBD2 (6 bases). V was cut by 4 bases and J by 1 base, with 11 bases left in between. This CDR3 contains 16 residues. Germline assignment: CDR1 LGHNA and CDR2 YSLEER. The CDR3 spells CASSPEAGSGANVLTF. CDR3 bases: TGCGCCAGCAGCCCTGAGGCGGGGTCTGGGGCCAACGTCCTGACTTTC.

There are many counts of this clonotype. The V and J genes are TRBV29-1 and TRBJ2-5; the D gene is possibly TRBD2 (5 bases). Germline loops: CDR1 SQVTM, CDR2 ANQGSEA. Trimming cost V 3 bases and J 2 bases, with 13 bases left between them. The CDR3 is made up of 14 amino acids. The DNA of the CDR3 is TGCAGCGTTGAGAGGACGGGCGGGCAAGAGACCCAGTACTTC. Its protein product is CSVERTGGQETQYF. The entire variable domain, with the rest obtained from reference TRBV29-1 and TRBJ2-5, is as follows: SAVISQKPSRDICQRGTSLTIQCQVDSQVTMMFWYRQQPGQSLTLIATANQGSEATYESGFVIDKFPISRPNLTFSTLTVSNMSPEDSSIYLCSVERTGGQETQYFGPGTRLLVL.

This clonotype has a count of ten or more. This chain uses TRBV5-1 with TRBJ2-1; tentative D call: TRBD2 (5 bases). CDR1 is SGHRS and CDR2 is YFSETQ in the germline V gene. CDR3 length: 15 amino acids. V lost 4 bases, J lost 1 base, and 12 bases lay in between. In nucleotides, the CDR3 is TGCGCCAGCAGCACGGACTTGAATTCCTACAATGAGCAGTTCTTC. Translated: CASSTDLNSYNEQFF.

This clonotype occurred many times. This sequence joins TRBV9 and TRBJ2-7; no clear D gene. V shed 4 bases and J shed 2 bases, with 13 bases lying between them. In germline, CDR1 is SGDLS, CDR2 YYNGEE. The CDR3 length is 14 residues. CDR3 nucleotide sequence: TGTGCCAGCAGCCTGGGAAGGGTAACCTACGAGCAGTACTTC. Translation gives CASSLGRVTYEQYF.

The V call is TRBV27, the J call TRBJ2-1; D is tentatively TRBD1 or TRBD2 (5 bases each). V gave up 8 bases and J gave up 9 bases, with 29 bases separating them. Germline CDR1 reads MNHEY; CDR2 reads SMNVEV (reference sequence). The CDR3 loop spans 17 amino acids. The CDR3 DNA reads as TGTGCCAGCTGTACCCTCCCCGGGACCATCGAAGGGGTTGAGCAGTTCTTC. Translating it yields CASCTLPGTIEGVEQFF.

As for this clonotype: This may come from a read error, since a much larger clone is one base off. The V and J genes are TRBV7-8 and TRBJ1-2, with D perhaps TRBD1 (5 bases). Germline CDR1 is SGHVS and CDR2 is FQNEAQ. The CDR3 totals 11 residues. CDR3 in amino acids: CSSGTTGGYTF. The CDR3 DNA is TGTTCCAGCGGGACCACAGGAGGCTACACCTTC.

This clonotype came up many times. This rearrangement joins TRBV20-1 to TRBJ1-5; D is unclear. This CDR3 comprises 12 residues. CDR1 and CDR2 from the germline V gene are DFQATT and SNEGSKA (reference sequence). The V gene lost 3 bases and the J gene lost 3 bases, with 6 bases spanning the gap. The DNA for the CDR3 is TGCAGTGCTAGGCCAGACAATCAGCCCCAGCATTTT. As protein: CSARPDNQPQHF.

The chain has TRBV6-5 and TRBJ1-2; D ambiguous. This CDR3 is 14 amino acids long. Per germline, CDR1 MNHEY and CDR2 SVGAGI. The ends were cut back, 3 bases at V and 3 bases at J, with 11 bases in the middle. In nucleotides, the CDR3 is TGTGCCAGCAGTTATATACCGGGGTACTATGGCTACACCTTC. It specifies CASSYIPGYYGYTF.